This is a list of T cell receptor beta chains from one sample in a study of OX40 agonist ivuxolimab in advanced cancers. Generated by immunoSEQ multiplex PCR, the TCRdb table keeps only in-frame clones and is missing some. The sample shows around 60,000 clones, about 87% of them seen only once. This material consisted of CD4+ or CD8+ T cells sorted from blood, taken in a trial of the OX40 agonist ivuxolimab. The origin of the receptors is an adult with an advanced solid tumor such as melanoma, head and neck, liver or kidney cancer. The CDR3 runs from the conserved cysteine through the conserved F or W. A D gene is named only where the DNA matches it firmly. Clone size, where shown, is once, few, many, or a class for clones that have expanded.

cdr3_nt cdr3_aa j_call d_call clone_size v_call cdr3_length
TGTGCCAGCAGCCGGGGACAGGGGGCGCGAACCGGGGAGCTGTTTTTT CASSRGQGARTGELFF TRBJ2-2 TRBD1 NA TRBV9 16
TGTGCCAGCAGTCTCCGATTGACTAGCGGGAACTACGAGCAGTACTTC CASSLRLTSGNYEQYF TRBJ2-7 TRBD2 NA TRBV27 16
TGTGCCAGTAGTATCGGGACAGTTAGCTCTGGGGCCAACGTCCTGACTTTC CASSIGTVSSGANVLTF TRBJ2-6 TRBD1 NA TRBV19 17
TGTGCCAGCAGCTCTCTAGCGGAGGGCACAGATACGCAGTATTTT CASSSLAEGTDTQYF TRBJ2-3 TRBD2 NA TRBV7-3 15
TGTGCCAGCAGCTTAGACCATAGAGGGAGCGAGCAGTTCTTC CASSLDHRGSEQFF TRBJ2-1 NA NA TRBV7-2 14
TGTGCCAGCAGTTTGAAGGCAGACTCCTACGAGCAGTACTTC CASSLKADSYEQYF TRBJ2-7 NA once TRBV27 14
TGTGCCAGCAGTGGACAGGGCTACGAGCAGTACTTC CASSGQGYEQYF TRBJ2-7 TRBD1 NA TRBV6-5 12
TGTGCCAGCAGGGTCGGACTAGCGGGAGTCCCCGGGGAGCTGTTTTTT CASRVGLAGVPGELFF TRBJ2-2 TRBD2 NA TRBV5-4 16
TGTGCCAGCAGCACCCGCGGGCGGGGTTTATTCACAGATACGCAGTATTTT CASSTRGRGLFTDTQYF TRBJ2-3 NA NA TRBV13 17
TGCGCCAGCAGCTTGGCGTTTGTTACGGGATCGTCAGGGGAGCTGTTTTTT CASSLAFVTGSSGELFF TRBJ2-2 NA NA TRBV5-1 17
TGTGCCAGCAGCCCCGGGGGACAGACCCACCATGGCTACACCTTC CASSPGGQTHHGYTF TRBJ1-2 TRBD1 NA TRBV7-9 15
TGTGCCAGCAGGGAAGAGCCAGATACGCAGTATTTT CASREEPDTQYF TRBJ2-3 NA NA TRBV28 12
TGTGCTAGTGGTTCTGGGACAGTGGAAGAGACCCAGTACTTC CASGSGTVEETQYF TRBJ2-5 TRBD1 NA TRBV12-5 14
TGTGCCAGCAGCAGGACTAGCGGGAGGGAAGAGACCCAGTACTTC CASSRTSGREETQYF TRBJ2-5 TRBD2 NA TRBV7-9 15
TGTGCCAGCAGTGACAGGGTGCGCGAGCAGTACTTC CASSDRVREQYF TRBJ2-7 NA NA TRBV25-1 12
TGTGCCAGCAGCTTAGTTCGGGGCACAGATACGCAGTATTTT CASSLVRGTDTQYF TRBJ2-3 NA NA TRBV7-6 14
TGTGCCAGTAGTACGGGACTAGCGAGCACCGGGGAGCTGTTTTTT CASSTGLASTGELFF TRBJ2-2 TRBD2 NA TRBV19 15
TGTGCCAGCAGTTACACGACAGCGCTTAATTCACCCCTCCACTTT CASSYTTALNSPLHF TRBJ1-6 NA NA TRBV6-5 15
TGTGCCAGTAGCGGACTAGCGCCCTACGAGCAGTACTTC CASSGLAPYEQYF TRBJ2-7 TRBD2 NA TRBV19 13
TGTGCCAGCAGCTTGATGGTTGCCAGTACGTGGAACACTGAAGCTTTCTTT CASSLMVASTWNTEAFF TRBJ1-1 NA NA TRBV5-4 17
TGTGCCACGTTGGAGGGCAGGGCGGATACGCAGTATTTT CATLEGRADTQYF TRBJ2-3 NA NA TRBV15 13
TGCGCCAGCAGCTTGATCGCCCAAGTCTCAGGGACCCAGTACTTC CASSLIAQVSGTQYF TRBJ2-5 NA NA TRBV5-1 15
TGCGCCAGCAGCCCGGGGTTCTGGGAGCAGTACTTC CASSPGFWEQYF TRBJ2-7 NA few TRBV10-1 12
TGTGCCAGCAGCCCGGACCTTTACAATCAGCCCCAGCATTTT CASSPDLYNQPQHF TRBJ1-5 NA NA TRBV9 14
TGTGCCAGCAGCCTTTACGGGGGGAACACTGAAGCTTTCTTT CASSLYGGNTEAFF TRBJ1-1 NA NA TRBV4-2 14
TGTGCCAGCACAGGGGACTTAGGGTACGAGCAGTACTTC CASTGDLGYEQYF TRBJ2-7 NA NA TRBV6-1 13
TGTGCCACCAGCAGAGAAGGCAGGGGGTACGAGCAGTACTTC CATSREGRGYEQYF TRBJ2-7 TRBD1 few TRBV15 14
TGTGCCAGCAGGGCCGGGACAGGGAGATTGAACACTGAAGCTTTCTTT CASRAGTGRLNTEAFF TRBJ1-1 TRBD1 NA TRBV5-4 16